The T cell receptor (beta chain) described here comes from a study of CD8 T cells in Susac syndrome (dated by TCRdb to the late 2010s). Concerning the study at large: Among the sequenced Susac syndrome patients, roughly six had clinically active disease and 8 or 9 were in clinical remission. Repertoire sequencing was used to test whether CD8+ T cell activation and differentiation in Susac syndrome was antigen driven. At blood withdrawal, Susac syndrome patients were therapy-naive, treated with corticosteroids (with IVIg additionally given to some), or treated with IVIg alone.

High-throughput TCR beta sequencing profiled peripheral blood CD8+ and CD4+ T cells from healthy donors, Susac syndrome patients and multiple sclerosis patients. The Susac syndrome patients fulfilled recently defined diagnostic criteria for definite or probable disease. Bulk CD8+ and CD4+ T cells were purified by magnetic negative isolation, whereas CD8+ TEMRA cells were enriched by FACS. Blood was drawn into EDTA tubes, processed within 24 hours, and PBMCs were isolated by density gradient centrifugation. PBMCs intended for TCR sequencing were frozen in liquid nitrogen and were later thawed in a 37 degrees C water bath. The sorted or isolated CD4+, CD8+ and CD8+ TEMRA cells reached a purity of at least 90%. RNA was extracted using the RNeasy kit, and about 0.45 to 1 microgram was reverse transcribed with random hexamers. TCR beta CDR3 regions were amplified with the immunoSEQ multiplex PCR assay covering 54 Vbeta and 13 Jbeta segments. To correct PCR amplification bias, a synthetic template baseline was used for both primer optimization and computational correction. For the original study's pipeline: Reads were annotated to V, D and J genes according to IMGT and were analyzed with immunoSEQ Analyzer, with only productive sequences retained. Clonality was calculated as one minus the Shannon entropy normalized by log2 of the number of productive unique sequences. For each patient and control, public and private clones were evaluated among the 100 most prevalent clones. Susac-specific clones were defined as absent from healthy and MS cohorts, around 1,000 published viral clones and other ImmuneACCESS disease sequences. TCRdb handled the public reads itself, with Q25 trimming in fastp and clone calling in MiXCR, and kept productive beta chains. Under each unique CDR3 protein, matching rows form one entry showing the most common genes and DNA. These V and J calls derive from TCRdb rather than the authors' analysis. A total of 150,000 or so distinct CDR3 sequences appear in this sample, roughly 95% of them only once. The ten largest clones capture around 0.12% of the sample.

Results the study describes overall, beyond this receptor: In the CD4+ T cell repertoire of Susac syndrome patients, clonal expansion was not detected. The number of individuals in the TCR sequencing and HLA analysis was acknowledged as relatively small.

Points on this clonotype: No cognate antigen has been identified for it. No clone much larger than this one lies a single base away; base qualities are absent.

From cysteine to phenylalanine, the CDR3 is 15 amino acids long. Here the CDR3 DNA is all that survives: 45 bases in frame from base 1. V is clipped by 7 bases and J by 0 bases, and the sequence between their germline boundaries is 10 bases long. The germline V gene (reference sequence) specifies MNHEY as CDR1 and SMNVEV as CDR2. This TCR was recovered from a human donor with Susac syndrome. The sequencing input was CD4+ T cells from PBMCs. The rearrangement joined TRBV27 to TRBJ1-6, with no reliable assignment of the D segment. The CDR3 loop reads CASTPGSSYNSPLHF. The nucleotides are TGTGCCAGCACGCCGGGGAGCTCCTATAATTCACCCCTCCACTTT.